A selection of T cell receptor beta chains follows, all from one sample in a study of metastatic and nonmetastatic thyroid tumors. TCRdb re-clonotyped the PCR reads through MiXCR. The table includes tens of thousands of clones, about 15% detected once. Sequenced: blood. Receptors originate from a male donor with papillary thyroid cancer or a benign thyroid nodule (not recorded which). Some clones in this sample may be carry-over from other donors' samples. Both conserved end residues are part of each CDR3. The order of the fields is V gene, clone size, J gene, D gene, CDR3 DNA, CDR3 protein. D genes are given only for firm matches. Clone size is not always given. Where it is, it says once, few, many or a class for expanded clones.

>TRBV24-1|many|TRBJ2-6|.
TGTGCCACCAGTGATCCGGGGGCCGGGGCCAACGTCCTGACTTTC
CATSDPGAGANVLTF
>TRBV15|medium-sized|TRBJ2-5|.
TGTGCCACCAGCAGATTCGGAGGAGAGACCCAGTACTTC
CATSRFGGETQYF
>TRBV19|many|TRBJ2-3|TRBD2
TGTGCCAGTAGTATGGGGGACTACAGCACAGATACGCAGTATTTT
CASSMGDYSTDTQYF
>TRBV5-5|many|TRBJ1-2|.
TGTGCCAGCAGCCTCGTTGGGGAAGCCCACTATGGCTACACCTTC
CASSLVGEAHYGYTF
>TRBV30|many|TRBJ2-3|TRBD2
TGTGCCTGGATCCAAGATAGCGGGAGGACAGATACGCAGTATTTT
CAWIQDSGRTDTQYF
>TRBV18|once|TRBJ1-2|.
TGTGCCAGCTCACCAGAAACACAAGCTAACTATGGCTACACCTTC
CASSPETQANYGYTF
>TRBV7-9|many|TRBJ2-1|TRBD2
TGTGCCAGCAGCTTAGTGGTAGCGGGAGCTCATGAGCAGTTCTTC
CASSLVVAGAHEQFF
>TRBV6-1|many|TRBJ2-1|TRBD2
TGTGCCAGCAGCGGACTAGCTTCCTACAATGAGCAGTTCTTC
CASSGLASYNEQFF
>TRBV6-5|many|TRBJ2-1|.
TGTGCCAGCAGTTACTCTGGGACTCCAAATGAGCAGTTCTTC
CASSYSGTPNEQFF
>TRBV7-2|many|TRBJ1-4|TRBD1
TGTGCCAGCAGCCCTAGACAGGGGTTTAATGAAAAACTGTTTTTT
CASSPRQGFNEKLFF
>TRBV6-4|few|TRBJ2-3|TRBD1
TGTGCCAGCAGCCAGGGACAGGCCGACACAGATACGCAGTATTTT
CASSQGQADTDTQYF
>TRBV7-9|many|TRBJ1-1|TRBD1
TGTGCCAGCGGACAGGGAGGTACTGAAGCTTTCTTT
CASGQGGTEAFF
>TRBV10-1|many|TRBJ2-1|.
TGCGCCAGCAGTGAGTCGGGCCTACCGGGAGTGGGCAATGAGCAGTTCTTC
CASSESGLPGVGNEQFF
>TRBV11-2|many|TRBJ2-5|.
TGTGCCAGCAGCCTAATCCAGCAGGGGACCCAGTACTTC
CASSLIQQGTQYF
>TRBV9|many|TRBJ2-4|.
TGTGCCAGCAGCGTAGTTGGCTCCCCCAAAAACATTCAGTACTTC
CASSVVGSPKNIQYF
>TRBV2|many|TRBJ2-1|TRBD2
TGTGCCACTTCGTCTAGCGGGTACAATGAGCAGTTCTTC
CATSSSGYNEQFF
>TRBV4-2|many|TRBJ1-4|TRBD1
TGTGCCAGCAGCCAGGACGCGGGACAGAGGAATGAAAAACTGTTTTTT
CASSQDAGQRNEKLFF
>TRBV6-1|few|TRBJ2-3|TRBD2
TGTGCCAGCAGGCTAATCGGGACTAGCGGGACAGATACGCAGTATTTT
CASRLIGTSGTDTQYF
>TRBV3-1|many|TRBJ1-1|.
TGTGCCAGCAGCCAAGATCTGGCAGGAACTGAAGCTTTCTTT
CASSQDLAGTEAFF
>TRBV11-3|.|TRBJ2-3|.
TGTGCCAGCATCTTCCTCCGGGACAACCCATATACGCAGTATTTT
CASIFLRDNPYTQYF
>TRBV7-2|.|TRBJ2-7|.
TGTGCCACCACGCCTCAAGCGGGTCCTACCTACGAGCAGTACTTC
CATTPQAGPTYEQYF
>TRBV9|many|TRBJ2-3|.
TGTGCCAGCAGCCGCCGGGACCAGATGACAGATACGCAGTATTTT
CASSRRDQMTDTQYF
>TRBV4-1|.|TRBJ1-2|.
TGCGCCAGCAGCCAAGATTTGGAGAGGGCTTATGGCTACACCTTC
CASSQDLERAYGYTF
>TRBV20-1|.|TRBJ2-1|TRBD1
TGCAGTGCTAGAGATAGGGGGCCGGAGCAGTTCTTC
CSARDRGPEQFF
>TRBV7-3|few|TRBJ2-3|TRBD2
TGTGCCAGCAGCTTAAGGGCTAGCGGGGGTCTATCTAGCACATATACGCAGTATTTT
CASSLRASGGLSSTYTQYF
>TRBV12-3/TRBV12-4|.|TRBJ2-2|TRBD2
TGTGCCAGCAGTTTCCTAGCGGAGTTTACCGGGGAGCTGCTTTTT
CASSFLAEFTGELLF
>TRBV12-3/TRBV12-4|many|TRBJ2-1|TRBD1
TGTGCCAGCAGTCAACAGGGGGCCCACTCCTACAATGAGCAGTTCTTC
CASSQQGAHSYNEQFF
>TRBV12-3/TRBV12-4|many|TRBJ2-1|TRBD1
TGTGCCAGCAGTTCCACAGGGGGAGCCGTTAATGAGCAGTTCTTC
CASSSTGGAVNEQFF
>TRBV6-1|.|TRBJ2-3|TRBD2
TGTGCCAGCGACAACTCTAATATTACGGGACTAGCAGTCACAGATACGCAGTATTTT
CASDNSNITGLAVTDTQYF
>TRBV3-1|few|TRBJ2-2|.
TGTGCCAGCAGAAACACCAGGGAGCTGTTTTTT
CASRNTRELFF
>TRBV27|.|TRBJ2-7|.
TGTGCCAGCATCCGACAGGTATCGGGGAGCTACGAGCAGTACTTC
CASIRQVSGSYEQYF
>TRBV30|many|TRBJ2-3|.
TGTGCCTGGAGAGGCGTGAAGGGCGTAGATACGCAGTATTTT
CAWRGVKGVDTQYF
>TRBV6-5|many|TRBJ1-3|TRBD1
TGTGCCAGCAGTTACTCGGGCAGGGGGCTTGGAAACACCATATATTTT
CASSYSGRGLGNTIYF
>TRBV29-1|many|TRBJ2-7|.
TGCAGCGTTTTAAAGGATTACTACGAGCAGTACTTC
CSVLKDYYEQYF
>TRBV11-2|.|TRBJ2-7|.
TGTGCCAGCAGCTTAACTGGTACGGGAGTCCCCTACGAGCAGTACTTC
CASSLTGTGVPYEQYF
>TRBV28|many|TRBJ2-7|.
TGTGCCAGCAGTTCGGACAGCCTCTACGAGCAGTACTTC
CASSSDSLYEQYF
>TRBV20-1|.|TRBJ1-1|.
TGCAGTGCTAGAGATCGGAGGGCAGACACTGAAGCTTTCTTT
CSARDRRADTEAFF
>TRBV5-5|many|TRBJ1-1|.
TGTGCCAGCAGCTCTACACCGAACACTGAAGCTTTCTTT
CASSSTPNTEAFF
>TRBV6-1|many|TRBJ1-2|.
TGTGCCAGCAGTGAAACGGGGGCAGGTGGCTACACCTTC
CASSETGAGGYTF
>TRBV2|many|TRBJ1-3|.
TGTGCCAGCAGTGAACAGGCCAACTCTGGAAACACCATATATTTT
CASSEQANSGNTIYF
>TRBV14|.|TRBJ1-2|TRBD1
TGTACCAGCAGCAGGGCCGGGACAGGGCACGCGGCCTATGGCTACACCTTC
CTSSRAGTGHAAYGYTF